The clone carrying this TCR beta chain appeared many times. The sample is drawn from a study of shared clonotypes between healthy human individuals. Study background: Three plates were used per donor for CD4 naive, three for CD4 memory, two for CD8 naive and one for CD8 memory.

Profiled with immunoSEQ multiplex PCR; TCRdb holds only in-frame clones, not every one. The table shows approximately 640,000 clones, with roughly 87% occurring only once. The CDR3 runs to 15 residues. The germline V gene has CDR1 MNHNS and CDR2 SASEGT. With 4 bases clipped from V and 14 bases from J, the junction kept 15 bases outside the gene matches. This sequence was found in a man aged 18 to 29 in good health. Some clones in this sample may be carry-over from other donors' samples. The sequenced sample consisted of memory CD8+ T cells from PBMCs. Indicated subset: CD45RO+ cells pooled with CCR7-negative TemRA cells. J is TRBJ2-1 and V is TRBV6-1; 9 bases line up with TRBD2. The CDR3 reads CASSVTGLALSGEFF. For the CDR3, the DNA is TGTGCCAGCAGTGTCACGGGACTAGCCCTAAGCGGCGAGTTCTTC.